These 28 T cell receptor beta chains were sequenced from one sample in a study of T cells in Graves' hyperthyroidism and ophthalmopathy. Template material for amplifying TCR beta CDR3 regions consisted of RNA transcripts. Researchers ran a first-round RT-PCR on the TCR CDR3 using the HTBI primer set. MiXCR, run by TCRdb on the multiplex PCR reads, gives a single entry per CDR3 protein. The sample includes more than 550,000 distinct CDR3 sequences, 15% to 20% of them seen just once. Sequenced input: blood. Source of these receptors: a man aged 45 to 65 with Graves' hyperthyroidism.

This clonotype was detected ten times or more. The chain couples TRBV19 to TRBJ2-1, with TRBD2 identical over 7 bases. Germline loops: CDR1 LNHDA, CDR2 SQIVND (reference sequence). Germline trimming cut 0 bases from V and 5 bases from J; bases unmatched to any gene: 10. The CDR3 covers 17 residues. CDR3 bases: TGTGCCAGTAGTATAGAAGATAGGCTAGCGGCCGACAATGAGCAGTTCTTC. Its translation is CASSIEDRLAADNEQFF.

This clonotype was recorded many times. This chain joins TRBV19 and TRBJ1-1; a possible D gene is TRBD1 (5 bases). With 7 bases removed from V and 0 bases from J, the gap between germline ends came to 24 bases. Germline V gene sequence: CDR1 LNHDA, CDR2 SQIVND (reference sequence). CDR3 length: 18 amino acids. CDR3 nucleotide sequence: TGTGCCAGTAAACTTGGTCGGGGCACGGCCGAACTGAACACTGAAGCTTTCTTT. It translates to CASKLGRGTAELNTEAFF.

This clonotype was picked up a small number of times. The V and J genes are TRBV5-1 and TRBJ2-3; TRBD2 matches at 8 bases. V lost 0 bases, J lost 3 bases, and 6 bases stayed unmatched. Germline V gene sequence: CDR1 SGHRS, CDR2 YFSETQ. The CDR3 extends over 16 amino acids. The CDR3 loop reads CASSLAGGSRTDTQYF. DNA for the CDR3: TGCGCCAGCAGCTTGGCGGGGGGGAGCAGGACAGATACGCAGTATTTT.

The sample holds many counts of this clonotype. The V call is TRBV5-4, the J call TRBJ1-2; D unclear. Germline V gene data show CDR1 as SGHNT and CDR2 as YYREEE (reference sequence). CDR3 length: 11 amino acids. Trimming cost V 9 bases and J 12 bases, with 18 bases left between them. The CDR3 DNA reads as TGTGCCACCCAAGGAGCTCTGGGCCACACCTTC. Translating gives CATQGALGHTF. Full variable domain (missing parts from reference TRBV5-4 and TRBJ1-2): ETGVTQSPTHLIKTRGQQVTLRCSSQSGHNTVSWYQQALGQGPQFIFQYYREEENGRGNFPPRFSGLQFPNYSSELNVNALELDDSALYLCATQGALGHTFGSGTRLTVV.

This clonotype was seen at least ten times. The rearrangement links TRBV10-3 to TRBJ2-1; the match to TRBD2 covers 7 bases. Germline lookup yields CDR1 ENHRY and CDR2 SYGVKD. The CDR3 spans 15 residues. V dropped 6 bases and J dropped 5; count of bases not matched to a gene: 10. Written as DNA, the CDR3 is TGTGCCATCAGCCTAGCGGAGCCAGTAAACAATGAGCAGTTCTTC. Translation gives CAISLAEPVNNEQFF.

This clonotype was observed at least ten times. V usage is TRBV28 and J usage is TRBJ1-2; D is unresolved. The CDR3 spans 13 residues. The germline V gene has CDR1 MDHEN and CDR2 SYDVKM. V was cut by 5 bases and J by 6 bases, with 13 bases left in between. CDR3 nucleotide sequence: TGTGCCAGCAGTCCCCCGCTCATTCATGGCTACACCTTC. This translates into CASSPPLIHGYTF.

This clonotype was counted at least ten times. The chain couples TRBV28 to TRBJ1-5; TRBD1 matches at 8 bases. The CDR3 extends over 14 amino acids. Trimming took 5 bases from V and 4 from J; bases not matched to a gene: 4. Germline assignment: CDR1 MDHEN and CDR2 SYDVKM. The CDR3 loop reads CASSRQGINQPQHF. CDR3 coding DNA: TGTGCCAGCAGTAGACAGGGGATAAATCAGCCCCAGCATTTT. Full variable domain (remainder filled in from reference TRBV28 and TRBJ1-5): DVKVTQSSRYLVKRTGEKVFLECVQDMDHENMFWYRQDPGLGLRLIYFSYDVKMKEKGDIPEGYSVSREKKERFSLILESASTNQTSMYLCASSRQGINQPQHFGDGTRLSIL.

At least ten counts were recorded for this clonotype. For the CDR3, the DNA is TGTGCCAGCAGCAGGACTAGCGGGGAGCTGTTTTTT. Translation: CASSRTSGELFF. The chain uses TRBV7-8 and TRBJ2-2, with TRBD2 matching 7 bases. The germline V gene encodes CDR1 SGHVS and CDR2 FQNEAQ. The CDR3 has 12 amino acids. V shed 5 bases, J shed 7 bases, and the junction held 1 base outside the gene matches.

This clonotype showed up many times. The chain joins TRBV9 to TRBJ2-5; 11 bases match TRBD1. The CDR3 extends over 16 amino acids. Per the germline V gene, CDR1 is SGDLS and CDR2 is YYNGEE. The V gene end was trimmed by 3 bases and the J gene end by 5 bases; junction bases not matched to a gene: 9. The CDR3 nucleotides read TGTGCCAGCAGCGCTTGGACAGGGGGCTTTGGGGAGACCCAGTACTTC. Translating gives CASSAWTGGFGETQYF.

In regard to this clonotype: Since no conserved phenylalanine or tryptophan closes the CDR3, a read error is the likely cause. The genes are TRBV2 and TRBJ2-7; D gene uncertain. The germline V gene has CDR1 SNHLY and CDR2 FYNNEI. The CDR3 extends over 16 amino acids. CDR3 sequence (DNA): TGCGCCAGCAGTGAGTATAGGCACTTGAGCTCCTACGAGCAGTACTCC. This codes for CASSEYRHLSSYEQYS.

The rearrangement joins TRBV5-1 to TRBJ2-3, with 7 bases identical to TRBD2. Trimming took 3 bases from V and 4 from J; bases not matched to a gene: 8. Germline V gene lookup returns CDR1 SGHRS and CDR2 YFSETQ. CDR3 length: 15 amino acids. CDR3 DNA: TGCGCCAGCAGCTCGGCTAGCGGAGGTCCAGATACGCAGTATTTT. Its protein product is CASSSASGGPDTQYF.

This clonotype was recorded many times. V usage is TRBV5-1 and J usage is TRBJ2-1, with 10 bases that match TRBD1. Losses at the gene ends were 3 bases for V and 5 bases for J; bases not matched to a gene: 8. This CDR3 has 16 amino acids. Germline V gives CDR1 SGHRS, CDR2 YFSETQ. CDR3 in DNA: TGCGCCAGCAGCTCTAAACCGGGACAGGGGAACAATGAGCAGTTCTTC. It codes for CASSSKPGQGNNEQFF.

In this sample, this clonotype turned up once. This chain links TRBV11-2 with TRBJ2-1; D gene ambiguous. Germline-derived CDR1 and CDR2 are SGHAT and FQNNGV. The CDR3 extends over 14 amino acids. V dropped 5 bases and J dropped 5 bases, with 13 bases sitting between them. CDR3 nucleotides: TGTGCCAGCAGCCGCTCGGGCACTCACAATGAGCAGTTCTTC. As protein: CASSRSGTHNEQFF.

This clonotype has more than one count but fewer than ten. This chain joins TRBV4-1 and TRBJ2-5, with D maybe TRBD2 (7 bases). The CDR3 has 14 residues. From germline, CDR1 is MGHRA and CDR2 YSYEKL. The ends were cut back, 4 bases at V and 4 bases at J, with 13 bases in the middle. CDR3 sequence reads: CASSRRGGGETQYF. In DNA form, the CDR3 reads TGCGCCAGCAGCCGTAGGGGGGGAGGAGAGACCCAGTACTTC.

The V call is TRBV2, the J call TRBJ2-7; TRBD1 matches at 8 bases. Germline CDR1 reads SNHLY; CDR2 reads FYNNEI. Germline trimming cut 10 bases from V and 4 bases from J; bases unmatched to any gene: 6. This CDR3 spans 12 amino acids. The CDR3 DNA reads TGTGCCACCGGGAACAGGGGGTACGAGCAGTACTTC. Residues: CATGNRGYEQYF.

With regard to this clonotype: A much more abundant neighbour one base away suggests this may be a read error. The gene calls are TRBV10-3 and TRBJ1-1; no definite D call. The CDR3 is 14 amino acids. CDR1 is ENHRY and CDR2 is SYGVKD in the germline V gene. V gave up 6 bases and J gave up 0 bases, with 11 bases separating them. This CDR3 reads CAIRPGMLNTEAFF. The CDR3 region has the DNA TGTGCCATCAGACCCGGCATGCTGAACACTGAAGCTTTCTTT.

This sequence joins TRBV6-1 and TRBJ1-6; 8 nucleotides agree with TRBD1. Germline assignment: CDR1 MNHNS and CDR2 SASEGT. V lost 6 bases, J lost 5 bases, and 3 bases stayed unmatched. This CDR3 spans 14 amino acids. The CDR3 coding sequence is TGTGCCAGCAGGGAGACAGGGGATAATTCACCCCTCCACTTT. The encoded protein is CASRETGDNSPLHF.

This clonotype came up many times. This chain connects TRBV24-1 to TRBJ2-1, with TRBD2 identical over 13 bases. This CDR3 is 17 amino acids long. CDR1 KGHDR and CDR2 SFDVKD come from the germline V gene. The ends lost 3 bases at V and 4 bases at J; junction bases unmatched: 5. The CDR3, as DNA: TGTGCCACCAGTGATAATCGACTAGCGGGAGGTTACAATGAGCAGTTCTTC. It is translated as CATSDNRLAGGYNEQFF.

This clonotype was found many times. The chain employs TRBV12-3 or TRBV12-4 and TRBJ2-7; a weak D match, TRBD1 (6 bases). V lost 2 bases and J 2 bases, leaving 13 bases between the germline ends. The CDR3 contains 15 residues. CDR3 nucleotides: TGTGCCAGCAGTTTAAGAACAGGGAAAACCTACGAGCAGTACTTC. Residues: CASSLRTGKTYEQYF.

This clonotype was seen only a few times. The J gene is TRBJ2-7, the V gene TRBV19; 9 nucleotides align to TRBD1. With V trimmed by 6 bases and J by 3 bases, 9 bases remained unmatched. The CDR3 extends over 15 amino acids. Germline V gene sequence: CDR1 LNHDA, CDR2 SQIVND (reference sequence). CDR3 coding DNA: TGTGCCAGTAGGCATCTGGGACAGGGCGACTACGAGCAGTACTTC. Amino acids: CASRHLGQGDYEQYF. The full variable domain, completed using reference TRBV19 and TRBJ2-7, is DGGITQSPKYLFRKEGQNVTLSCEQNLNHDAMYWYRQDPGQGLRLIYYSQIVNDFQKGDIAEGYSVSREKKESFPLTVTSAQKNPTAFYLCASRHLGQGDYEQYFGPGTRLTVT.

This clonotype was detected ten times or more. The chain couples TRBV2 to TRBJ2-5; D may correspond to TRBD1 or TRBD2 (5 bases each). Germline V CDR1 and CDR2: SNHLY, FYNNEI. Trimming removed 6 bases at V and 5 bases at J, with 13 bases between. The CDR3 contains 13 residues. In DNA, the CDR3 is TGTGCCAGCAGCCCGGGGCGCGATGAGACCCAGTACTTC. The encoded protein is CASSPGRDETQYF. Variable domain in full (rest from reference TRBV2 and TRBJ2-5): EPEVTQTPSHQVTQMGQEVILRCVPISNHLYFYWYRQILGQKVEFLVSFYNNEISEKSEIFDDQFSVERPDGSNFTLKIRSTKLEDSAMYFCASSPGRDETQYFGPGTRLLVL.

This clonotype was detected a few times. CDR3 residues: CASSQDGGRGRVNTEAFF. In DNA form, the CDR3 reads TGTGCCAGCAGCCAAGACGGGGGCAGGGGAAGGGTGAACACTGAAGCTTTCTTT. The chain couples TRBV3-1 to TRBJ1-1; possible D gene TRBD1, 6 bases. CDR3 length: 18 amino acids. Between the trimmed V and J ends, which lost 0 bases and 0 bases, there was a span of 17 bases. In germline, CDR1 is LGHDT, CDR2 YNNKEL (reference sequence). Based on the CDR3 plus reference TRBV3-1 and TRBJ1-1, the full variable domain is DTAVSQTPKYLVTQMGNDKSIKCEQNLGHDTMYWYKQDSKKFLKIMFSYNNKELIINETVPNRFSPKSPDKAHLNLHINSLELGDSAVYFCASSQDGGRGRVNTEAFFGQGTRLTVV.

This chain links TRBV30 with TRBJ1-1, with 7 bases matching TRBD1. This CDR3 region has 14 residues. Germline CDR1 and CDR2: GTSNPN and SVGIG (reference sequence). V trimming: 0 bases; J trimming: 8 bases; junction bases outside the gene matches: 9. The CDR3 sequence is CAWSVPGQAREAFF. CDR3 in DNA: TGTGCCTGGAGTGTCCCCGGACAGGCCAGGGAAGCTTTCTTT.

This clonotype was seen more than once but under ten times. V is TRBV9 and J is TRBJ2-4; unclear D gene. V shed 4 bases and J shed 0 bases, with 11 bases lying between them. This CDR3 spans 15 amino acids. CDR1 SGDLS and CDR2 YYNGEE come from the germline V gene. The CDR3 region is CASSPADLAKNIQYF. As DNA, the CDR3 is TGTGCCAGCAGCCCAGCAGACCTAGCCAAAAACATTCAGTACTTC. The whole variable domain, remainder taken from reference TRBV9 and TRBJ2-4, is DSGVTQTPKHLITATGQRVTLRCSPRSGDLSVYWYQQSLDQGLQFLIQYYNGEERAKGNILERFSAQQFPDLHSELNLSSLELGDSALYFCASSPADLAKNIQYFGAGTRLSVL.

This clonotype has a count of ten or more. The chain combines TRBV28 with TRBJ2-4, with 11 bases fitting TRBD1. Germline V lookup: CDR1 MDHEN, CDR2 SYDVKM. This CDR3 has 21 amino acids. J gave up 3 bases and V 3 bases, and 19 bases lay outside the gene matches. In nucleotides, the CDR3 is TGTGCCAGCAGTTTCCCCCAACTCGGGACAGGGGGAGGGGGGGGCAAAAACATTCAGTACTTC. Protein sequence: CASSFPQLGTGGGGGKNIQYF.

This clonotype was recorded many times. This CDR3 reads CASSEYKRGGYEQYF. DNA of the CDR3: TGTGCCAGCAGTGAATATAAGAGGGGGGGCTACGAGCAGTACTTC. The chain recombines TRBV25-1 with TRBJ2-7, with D perhaps TRBD2 (7 bases). The CDR3 runs to 15 residues. V was clipped by 0 bases and J by 3 bases, with 12 bases between them. Germline CDR1 and CDR2: MGHDK and SYGVNS.

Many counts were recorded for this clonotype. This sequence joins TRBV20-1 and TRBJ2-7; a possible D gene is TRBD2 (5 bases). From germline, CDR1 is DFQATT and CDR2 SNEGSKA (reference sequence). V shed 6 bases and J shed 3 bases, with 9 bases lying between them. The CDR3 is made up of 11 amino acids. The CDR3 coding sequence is TGCAGTGCGGAGCGGAGCTACGAGCAGTACTTC. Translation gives CSAERSYEQYF.

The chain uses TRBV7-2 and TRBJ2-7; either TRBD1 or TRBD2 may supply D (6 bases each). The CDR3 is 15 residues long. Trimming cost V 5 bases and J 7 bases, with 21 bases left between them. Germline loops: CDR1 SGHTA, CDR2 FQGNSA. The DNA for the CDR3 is TGTGCCAGCAGCCTTGGGGGGACAAGGGGGAATGAGCAGTACTTC. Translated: CASSLGGTRGNEQYF.